This T cell receptor beta chain derives from a study of blood T cell repertoires in COVID-19. Turning to the study itself: T cells, B-cell-depleted T cells, or PBMCs provided the cDNA or gDNA that served as material.

Original processing methods: Reference gene primer amplification gave estimated nucleated cell counts. The method was immunoSEQ multiplex PCR; TCRdb's version includes in-frame clones alone and lacks a portion of them. Clone size and the V and J calls come from that table; the DNA yielded D and trimming. The data hold more than 75,000 clones, with approximately 90% observed a single time. The germline CDR1 and CDR2 sequences are SGDLS and YYNGEE. Germline trimming cut 5 bases from V and 9 bases from J; bases unmatched to any gene: 2. The CDR3 runs to 12 residues. This clone has just a few counts. Sequencing was performed on peripheral blood. The J gene is TRBJ2-1, the V gene TRBV9; 10 bases line up with TRBD2. This TCR came from an elderly woman with active COVID-19. The CDR3 DNA is TGTGCCAGCAGTCGACTAGCGGGTGAGCAGTTCTTC. Residues: CASSRLAGEQFF.